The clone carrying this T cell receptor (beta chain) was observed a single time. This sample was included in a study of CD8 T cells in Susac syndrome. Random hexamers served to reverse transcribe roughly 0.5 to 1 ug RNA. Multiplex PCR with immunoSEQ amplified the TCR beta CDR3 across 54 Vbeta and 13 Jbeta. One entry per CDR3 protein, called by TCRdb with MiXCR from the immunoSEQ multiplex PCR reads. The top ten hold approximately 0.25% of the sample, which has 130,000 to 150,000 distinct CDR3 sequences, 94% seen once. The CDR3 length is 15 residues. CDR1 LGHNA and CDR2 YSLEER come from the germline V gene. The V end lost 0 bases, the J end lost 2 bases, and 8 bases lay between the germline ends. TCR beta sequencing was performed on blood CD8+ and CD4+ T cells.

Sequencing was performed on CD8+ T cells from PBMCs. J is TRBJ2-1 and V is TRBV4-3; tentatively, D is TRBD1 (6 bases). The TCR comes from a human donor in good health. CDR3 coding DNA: TGCGCCAGCAGCCAAGATAGACAGGCCTACAATGAGCAGTTCTTC. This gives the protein CASSQDRQAYNEQFF.